This T cell receptor beta chain was observed in a study of CD8 T cells in Susac syndrome. The ends lost 1 base at V and 2 bases at J; junction bases unmatched: 1. Per germline, CDR1 LNHNV and CDR2 YYDKDF (reference sequence). The CDR3 is made up of 15 amino acids. The RNA input was roughly 0.45 to 1 ug, and it was reverse transcribed with random hexamers. Via MiXCR, TCRdb re-called the immunoSEQ multiplex PCR reads, giving one row per CDR3 protein. Among about 180,000 distinct CDR3 sequences listed, 85% to 95% were seen once. This chain joins TRBV15 and TRBJ2-7; 11 bases are a match to TRBD1. Sequencing was performed on CD4+ T cells from PBMCs. This TCR came from a human donor with Susac syndrome. The CDR3 nucleotides are TGTGCCACCAGCAGAGGGACAGGGGGCCCCTACGAGCAGTACTTC. Translation gives CATSRGTGGPYEQYF.